Sequencing of this TCR beta chain was carried out in a study of blood T cells in healthy people across ages. The second PCR ran roughly 7 to 12 cycles with a sample-barcoded 5' primer and J-beta primers. Every cDNA molecule bore a tag from a template-switch adaptor containing 12 random nucleotides. TCRdb re-called the 5' RACE reads through MiXCR, storing one row per CDR3 protein. The profile shows about 1,400,000 distinct CDR3 sequences, 59% of them singletons. This clonotype showed up just once. CDR1 and CDR2 from the germline V gene are LGHDT and YNNKEL (reference sequence). The V end lost 0 bases, the J end lost 7 bases, and 15 bases lay between the germline ends. CDR3 size: 16 residues.

The sequenced sample was blood. The chain carries TRBV3-1 and TRBJ1-4; D remains unclear. The source of this sequence is a man between 18 and 29 years old in good health. CDR3 amino acids: CASSQEGGRMGEKLFF. In nucleotides, the CDR3 is TGTGCCAGCAGCCAAGAGGGAGGTCGAATGGGTGAAAAACTGTTTTTT.